What follows is one T cell receptor (beta chain) and its context. TCRbeta library preparation incorporated unique molecular identifiers. One entry per CDR3 protein results from TCRdb running MiXCR on the PCR reads. This table holds roughly 500,000 distinct CDR3 sequences, 32% found once. The record originates from a study of T-cell reconstitution after alpha-beta-depleted transplantation in children. Trimming took off 5 bases at V and 8 bases at J, with 13 bases between the two ends. This CDR3 region has 13 residues. This sequence originates from a human donor who donated a stem cell graft to a child with aplastic anemia. The material was PBMCs from the stem cell graft donor, obtained from the stem cell graft. This sequence joins TRBV12-3 or TRBV12-4 and TRBJ2-1; no definite D call. The CDR3 reads CASSPLRVYEQFF. The CDR3, as DNA: TGTGCCAGCAGTCCCCTCCGGGTTTATGAGCAGTTCTTC.